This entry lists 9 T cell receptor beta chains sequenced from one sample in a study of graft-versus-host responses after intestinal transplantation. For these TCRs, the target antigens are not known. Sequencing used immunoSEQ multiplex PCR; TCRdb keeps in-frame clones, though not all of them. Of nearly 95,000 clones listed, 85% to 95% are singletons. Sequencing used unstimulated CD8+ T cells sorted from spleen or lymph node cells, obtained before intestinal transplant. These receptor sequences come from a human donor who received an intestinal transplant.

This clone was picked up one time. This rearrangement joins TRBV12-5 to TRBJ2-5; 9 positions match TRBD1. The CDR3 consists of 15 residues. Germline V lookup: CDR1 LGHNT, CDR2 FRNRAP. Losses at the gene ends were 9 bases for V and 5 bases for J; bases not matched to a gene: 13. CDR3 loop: CASTGQGMRRETQYF. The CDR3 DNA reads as TGTGCTAGCACGGGACAGGGTATGCGGCGGGAGACCCAGTACTTC.

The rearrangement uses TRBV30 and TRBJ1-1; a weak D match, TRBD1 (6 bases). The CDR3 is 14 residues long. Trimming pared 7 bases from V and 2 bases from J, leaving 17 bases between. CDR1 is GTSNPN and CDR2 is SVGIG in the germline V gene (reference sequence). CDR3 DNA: TGTGCCTTGGCCACTACAGGGTCCAACACTGAAGCTTTCTTT. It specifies CALATTGSNTEAFF.

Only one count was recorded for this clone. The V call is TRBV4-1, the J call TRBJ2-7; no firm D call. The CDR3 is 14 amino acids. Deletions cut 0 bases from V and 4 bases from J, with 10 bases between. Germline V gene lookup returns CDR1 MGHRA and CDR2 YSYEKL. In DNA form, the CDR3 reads TGCGCCAGCAGCCAAGATTGGGCATTTTACGAGCAGTACTTC. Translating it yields CASSQDWAFYEQYF.

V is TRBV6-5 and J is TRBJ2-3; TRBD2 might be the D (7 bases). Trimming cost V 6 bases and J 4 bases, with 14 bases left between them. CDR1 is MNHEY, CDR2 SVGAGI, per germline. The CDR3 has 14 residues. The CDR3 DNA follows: TGTGCCAGCAGCCGAGGGGGGGTGGCAGATACGCAGTATTTT. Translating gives CASSRGGVADTQYF.

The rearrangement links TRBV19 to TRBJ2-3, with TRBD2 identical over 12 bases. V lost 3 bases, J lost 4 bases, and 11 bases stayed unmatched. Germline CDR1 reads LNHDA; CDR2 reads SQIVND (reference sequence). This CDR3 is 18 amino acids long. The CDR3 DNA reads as TGTGCCAGTAGTATCGGCCTAGCGGGGGGGCCTTGGGCAGATACGCAGTATTTT. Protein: CASSIGLAGGPWADTQYF.

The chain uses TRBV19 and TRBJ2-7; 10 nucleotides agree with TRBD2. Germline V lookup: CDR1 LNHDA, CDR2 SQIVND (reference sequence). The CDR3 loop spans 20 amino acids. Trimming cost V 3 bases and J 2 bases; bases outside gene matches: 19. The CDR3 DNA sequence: TGTGCCAGTAGTATCGAAGATAGCGGGGGGCTTTTTGTCCCAGCCTACGAGCAGTACTTC. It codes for CASSIEDSGGLFVPAYEQYF.

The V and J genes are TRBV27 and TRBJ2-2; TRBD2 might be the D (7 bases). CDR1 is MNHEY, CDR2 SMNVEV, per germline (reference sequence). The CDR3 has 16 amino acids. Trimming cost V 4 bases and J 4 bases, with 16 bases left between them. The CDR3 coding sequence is TGTGCCAGCAGTTGGGGTGGGGGGGGGCCCACCGGGGAGCTGTTTTTT. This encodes CASSWGGGGPTGELFF.

The CDR3 spells CASSTGQGVATGELFF. DNA for the CDR3: TGTGCCAGTAGTACCGGACAGGGGGTAGCCACCGGGGAGCTGTTTTTT. This rearrangement joins TRBV19 to TRBJ2-2; 10 bases align to TRBD1. The ends lost 4 bases at V and 4 bases at J; junction bases unmatched: 6. Germline V gives CDR1 LNHDA, CDR2 SQIVND (reference sequence). The CDR3 has 16 residues.

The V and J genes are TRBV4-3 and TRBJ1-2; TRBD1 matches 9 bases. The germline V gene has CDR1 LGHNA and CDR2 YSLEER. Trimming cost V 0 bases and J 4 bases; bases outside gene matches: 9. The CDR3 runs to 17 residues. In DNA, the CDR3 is TGCGCCAGCAGCCAAGATTATCCGGGACAGGGCCCCTATGGCTACACCTTC. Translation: CASSQDYPGQGPYGYTF.